The clone carrying this TCR beta chain was seen ten or more times. Antigen: not known. This record comes from a study of neurological immune-mediated disorders. By 5'RACE with 10-nucleotide random UMIs, the cDNA was made. TCRdb fed the 5' RACE reads into MiXCR, producing one record per CDR3 protein. Among 25,000 or so distinct CDR3 sequences listed, about 12% were seen once. Germline CDR1 reads SGHVS; CDR2 reads FNYEAQ. There are 13 residues in the CDR3. Trimming pared 8 bases from V and 0 bases from J, leaving 8 bases between. As for time point: technical triplicate 1. The T cells used for sorted libraries numbered roughly 1 million, either CD4+ or CD8+. Study-wide points: TCR clonal expansion peaked in HTLV-1-associated myelopathy patients and was lowest in multiple sclerosis patients.

Source material: CD4+ T cells from blood. This receptor was obtained from a female donor with HTLV-1-associated myelopathy (HAM/TSP). The rearrangement joins TRBV7-6 to TRBJ1-5, with D possibly being TRBD1 (5 bases). The CDR3 is CASGGPSNQPQHF. As DNA, the CDR3 is TGTGCCAGCGGGGGACCTAGCAATCAGCCCCAGCATTTT.